Presented here are 24 T cell receptor beta chains from one specimen sequenced in a study of CD8+ T cells in alopecia areata. Extracted RNA was reverse transcribed, and the resulting cDNA served as sequencing template. Only in-frame clones appear in the TCRdb table, and some are missing; sequencing was by immunoSEQ multiplex PCR. Counted here are about 120,000 clones, approximately 53% occurring once; the ten biggest clones make up roughly 0.45%. Treatment defined: oral pan-JAK inhibitor, 5-10 mg twice daily. The specimen was CD4+ T cells sorted from blood, collected at week 4, from a patient treated with tofacitinib. The source of these receptors is a human donor with alopecia areata.

This clone was counted a few times. This chain links TRBV30 with TRBJ1-2, with unresolved D. The CDR3 loop spans 12 amino acids. Germline assignment: CDR1 GTSNPN and CDR2 SVGIG (reference sequence). V was shortened by 2 bases and J by 7 bases, with 11 bases between the two germline ends. As DNA, the CDR3 is TGTGCCTGGAGTAACCAGGCTGCTGGCTACACCTTC. Amino acids: CAWSNQAAGYTF. The variable domain in full, with the rest retrieved from reference TRBV30 and TRBJ1-2, is SQTIHQWPATLVQPVGSPLSLECTVEGTSNPNLYWYRQAAGRGLQLLFYSVGIGQISSEVPQNLSASRPQDRQFILSSKKLLLSDSGFYLCAWSNQAAGYTFGSGTRLTVV.

This clone was detected only once. The rearrangement uses TRBV30 and TRBJ2-2, with 7 bases fitting TRBD1. The CDR3 runs to 13 residues. With V trimmed by 6 bases and J by 6 bases, 7 bases remained unmatched. The germline gives CDR1 GTSNPN, CDR2 SVGIG (reference sequence). CDR3 DNA: TGTGCCTGCCGAAGGGGGCGGGCCGGGGAGCTGTTTTTT. This codes for CACRRGRAGELFF.

V is TRBV4-1 and J is TRBJ2-1, with D perhaps assigned TRBD1 or TRBD2 (6 bases each). CDR1 is MGHRA and CDR2 is YSYEKL in the germline V gene. V was cut by 3 bases and J by 11 bases, with 26 bases left in between. This CDR3 contains 17 residues. As DNA, the CDR3 is TGCGCCAGCAGCCAGGAGGGGGAAAGCGGGCGGTTGGGTAAGCAGTTCTTC. Translated, it gives CASSQEGESGRLGKQFF.

DNA of the CDR3: TGCGCCAGCAGCCAAGGGACAGCCGTCGGCTACACCTTC. Residues: CASSQGTAVGYTF. The chain couples TRBV4-1 to TRBJ1-2, with D possibly matching TRBD1 (6 bases). This CDR3 comprises 13 residues. V dropped 1 base and J dropped 8 bases, with 11 bases sitting between them. Germline-derived CDR1 and CDR2 are MGHRA and YSYEKL.

This clone was found a few times. The chain employs TRBV29-1 and TRBJ1-1; tentative D call: TRBD1 (5 bases). The CDR3 consists of 11 residues. Per the germline V gene, CDR1 is SQVTM and CDR2 is ANQGSEA. CDR3 residues: CTTGGNTEAFF. In DNA form, the CDR3 reads TGCACCACGGGGGGGAACACTGAAGCTTTCTTT.

This chain links TRBV10-3 with TRBJ1-2; the D is unclear. Trimming pared 3 bases from V and 4 bases from J, leaving 21 bases between. Germline V CDR1 and CDR2: ENHRY, SYGVKD. This CDR3 is 17 amino acids long. In DNA, the CDR3 is TGTGCCATCAGTGACTCAACTTCCCCCGGGTCCTTCTATGGCTACACCTTC. The encoded protein is CAISDSTSPGSFYGYTF.

This clone came up once. J is TRBJ1-4 and V is TRBV30; weak D call: TRBD1 (5 bases). This CDR3 is built from 12 residues. With 3 bases removed from V and 10 bases from J, the gap between germline ends came to 12 bases. The germline V gene has CDR1 GTSNPN and CDR2 SVGIG (reference sequence). The CDR3 here is CAWSFPGGKLFF. CDR3 DNA: TGTGCCTGGAGCTTCCCGGGGGGAAAACTGTTTTTT.

This clone appeared a single time. V and J are TRBV30 and TRBJ1-1; 8 bases are shared with TRBD1. The germline CDR1 and CDR2 sequences are GTSNPN and SVGIG (reference sequence). The trim removed 4 bases at V and 2 bases at J, leaving 6 bases unmatched. There are 14 residues in the CDR3. In nucleotides, the CDR3 is TGTGCCTGGACCAAGGACAGGGTCAACACTGAAGCTTTCTTT. Amino acid sequence: CAWTKDRVNTEAFF.

This chain uses TRBV7-7 with TRBJ2-3; D is uncertain. V lost 0 bases and J lost 4, with 5 bases in between. Germline V gene data show CDR1 as SSHAT and CDR2 as FNYEAQ (reference sequence). This CDR3 contains 13 residues. The CDR3 protein is CASSLAEADTQYF. CDR3 coding DNA: TGTGCCAGCAGCTTAGCAGAGGCAGATACGCAGTATTTT.

This chain links TRBV30 with TRBJ1-1; possible D gene TRBD1, 6 bases. Germline V gene lookup returns CDR1 GTSNPN and CDR2 SVGIG (reference sequence). Deletions cut 1 base from V and 1 base from J, with 13 bases between. The length of the CDR3 is 15 residues. This CDR3 is CAWSGRGLKNTEAFF. The CDR3 DNA reads TGTGCCTGGAGTGGACGGGGGCTGAAGAACACTGAAGCTTTCTTT. Using reference TRBV30 and TRBJ1-1 for the parts outside the CDR3, the full variable domain is SQTIHQWPATLVQPVGSPLSLECTVEGTSNPNLYWYRQAAGRGLQLLFYSVGIGQISSEVPQNLSASRPQDRQFILSSKKLLLSDSGFYLCAWSGRGLKNTEAFFGQGTRLTVV.

V gene TRBV7-9 combines with J gene TRBJ2-5, with unresolved D. This CDR3 is built from 12 residues. V gave up 4 bases and J gave up 0 bases, with 3 bases separating them. Germline V gives CDR1 SEHNR, CDR2 FQNEAQ (reference sequence). Here the CDR3 DNA reads TGTGCCAGCAGCTCATACCAAGAGACCCAGTACTTC. Protein: CASSSYQETQYF.

The gene calls are TRBV29-1 and TRBJ2-2; D is unclear. Germline loops: CDR1 SQVTM, CDR2 ANQGSEA. The CDR3 has 14 amino acids. Trimming cost V 4 bases and J 1 base, with 10 bases left between them. This chain's CDR3 is CSVGIGGNTGELFF. For the CDR3, the DNA is TGCAGCGTTGGCATCGGTGGGAACACCGGGGAGCTGTTTTTT.

The J gene is TRBJ1-1, the V gene TRBV29-1; TRBD1 matches 7 bases. This CDR3 has 12 amino acids. Trimming at V came to 3 bases and at J to 7 bases, leaving 5 bases not matched to a gene. Germline-derived CDR1 and CDR2 are SQVTM and ANQGSEA. The CDR3 sequence is CSVDDRDGEAFF. The DNA of the CDR3 is TGCAGCGTTGACGACAGGGACGGTGAAGCTTTCTTT.

The chain has TRBV29-1 and TRBJ2-1, with no clear D. Germline V gene sequence: CDR1 SQVTM, CDR2 ANQGSEA. This CDR3 has 12 residues. V was pared by 4 bases and J by 7 bases, with 11 bases between. CDR3: CSVVSLGNEQFF. For the CDR3, the DNA is TGCAGCGTTGTATCCCTCGGGAATGAGCAGTTCTTC.

The chain couples TRBV5-2 to TRBJ1-1; the tabulated D call, TRBD1, remains unverified against the DNA. TRBV5-2 is noted as a pseudogene. The length of the CDR3 is 13 residues. In DNA form, the CDR3 reads TGTGCCAGCAGCTTGGGTACAGCAACTGAAGCTTTCTTT. This sequence encodes CASSLGTATEAFF.

As regards this clone: The junction does not match germline at one end; this may be a read error. CDR3 sequence reads: CASRLAGGPPDTQYF. The DNA for the CDR3 is TGTGCCAGCAGATTAGCGGGAGGGCCGCCAGATACGCAGTATTTT. V gene TRBV7-9 combines with J gene TRBJ2-3, with 11 bases lining up with TRBD2. The germline V gene encodes CDR1 SEHNR and CDR2 FQNEAQ (reference sequence). The CDR3 is 15 amino acids.

This clone has a handful of counts. The chain recombines TRBV25-1 with TRBJ2-4, with unresolved D. The germline gives CDR1 MGHDK, CDR2 SYGVNS. V gave up 0 bases and J gave up 8 bases, with 8 bases separating them. The CDR3 spans 13 residues. CDR3 nucleotide sequence: TGTGCCAGCAGTGAATATGGTACCGACATTCAGTACTTC. This sequence encodes CASSEYGTDIQYF.

This chain joins TRBV6-5 and TRBJ1-6, with 8 bases aligning to TRBD1. From germline, CDR1 is MNHEY and CDR2 SVGAGI. V was pared by 0 bases and J by 10 bases, with 5 bases of the junction left unmatched. The CDR3 length is 15 residues. DNA for the CDR3: TGTGCCAGCAGTTACTCGAAGACAGGGGCCTCACCCCTCCACTTT. It yields the protein CASSYSKTGASPLHF.

This clone appeared once. Other DNA sequences in the same sample also yield this CDR3. This chain uses TRBV30 with TRBJ1-5; D is unclear. This CDR3 comprises 13 residues. V lost 0 bases to trimming and J lost 1 base, with 4 bases between them. CDR1 and CDR2 (germline): GTSNPN, SVGIG (reference sequence). The CDR3 DNA follows: TGTGCCTGGAGTGTAGGAAGCAATCAGCCCCAGCATTTT. It is translated as CAWSVGSNQPQHF.

This clone was seen once. The chain couples TRBV30 to TRBJ1-4; unclear D gene. The length of the CDR3 is 11 residues. Deletions cut 5 bases from V and 5 bases from J, with 6 bases between. Germline-derived CDR1 and CDR2 are GTSNPN and SVGIG (reference sequence). CDR3 bases: TGTGCCTGGTCCGGGAATGAAAAACTGTTTTTT. Its protein is CAWSGNEKLFF.

The genes are TRBV7-9 and TRBJ1-2, with D possibly TRBD1 on 5 matching bases. Germline CDR1 and CDR2: SEHNR and FQNEAQ (reference sequence). V lost 2 bases to trimming and J lost 4 bases, with 8 bases between them. This CDR3 has 13 residues. The CDR3 DNA follows: TGTGCCAGCAGCTTATGGGGGTCCTATGGCTACACCTTC. It encodes CASSLWGSYGYTF.

This chain uses TRBV7-2 with TRBJ2-1; D gene uncertain. Germline V gene data show CDR1 as SGHTA and CDR2 as FQGNSA. The V end lost 1 base, the J end lost 6 bases, and 13 bases lay between the germline ends. The CDR3 contains 15 residues. Here the CDR3 DNA reads TGTGCCAGCAGCTTAGTTTTAGGGCTTAGCAATGAGCAGTTCTTC. This sequence encodes CASSLVLGLSNEQFF.

Here the CDR3 DNA reads TGTGCCAGCACTCGGCTAGCGAATTACAATGAGCAGTTCTTC. It encodes CASTRLANYNEQFF. This rearrangement joins TRBV6-5 to TRBJ2-1; weak D call: TRBD2 (6 bases). This CDR3 region has 14 residues. Trimming pared 7 bases from V and 4 bases from J, leaving 14 bases between. The V gene's germline CDR1 is MNHEY and CDR2 SVGAGI.

The sample holds a few counts of this clone. This chain links TRBV18 with TRBJ2-7; tentatively, D is TRBD1 or TRBD2 (5 bases each). The CDR3 runs 11 residues. Looked up from germline, CDR1 is KGHSH and CDR2 is LQKENI. Trimming removed 2 bases at V and 6 bases at J, with 5 bases between. The DNA of the CDR3 is TGTGCCAGCTCACCAGGGACCGAGCAGTACTTC. Amino acid sequence: CASSPGTEQYF. The entire variable domain, with the rest obtained from reference TRBV18 and TRBJ2-7, is as follows: NAGVMQNPRHLVRRRGQEARLRCSPMKGHSHVYWYRQLPEEGLKFMVYLQKENIIDESGMPKERFSAEFPKEGPSILRIQQVVRGDSAAYFCASSPGTEQYFGPGTRLTVT.